These 30 T cell receptor beta chains were sequenced from one sample in a study of OX40 agonist ivuxolimab in advanced cancers. Only in-frame clones appear in the TCRdb table, and some are missing; sequencing was by immunoSEQ multiplex PCR. This sample has around 56,000 clones; over 75% occur once, and the top ten carry over 8.5%. Sequenced material: CD4+ or CD8+ T cells sorted from blood, taken in a trial of the OX40 agonist ivuxolimab. These receptors all come from an adult with an advanced solid tumor such as melanoma, head and neck, liver or kidney cancer.

The CDR3 loop reads CASSPRGYYSNTGELFF. DNA for the CDR3: TGTGCCAGCAGCCCGAGGGGGTACTATTCGAACACCGGGGAGCTGTTTTTT. V gene TRBV5-8 combines with J gene TRBJ2-2; tentatively, D is TRBD1 (6 bases). V dropped 4 bases and J dropped 0 bases, with 16 bases sitting between them. This CDR3 region has 17 residues. Germline V gives CDR1 SGHTS, CDR2 YDEGEE.

This rearrangement joins TRBV7-6 to TRBJ2-1, with D hard to call. The V end lost 1 base, the J end lost 7 bases, and 8 bases lay between the germline ends. Germline lookup yields CDR1 SGHVS and CDR2 FNYEAQ. There are 13 residues in the CDR3. The CDR3 is CASSLVGSNEQFF. The CDR3 nucleotides read TGTGCCAGCAGCTTAGTGGGGTCGAATGAGCAGTTCTTC.

CDR3 sequence (DNA): TGCGCCAGCAGTCCGTCCCCGGCTGAGCAGTTCTTC. As protein: CASSPSPAEQFF. V is TRBV23-1 and J is TRBJ2-1; D unclear. Being an ORF, TRBV23-1 has a function that is uncertain. The CDR3 covers 12 residues. V lost 4 bases, J lost 9 bases, and 10 bases lay in between.

The CDR3 nucleotides are TGTGCCAGCAGTGACAGGGGTAACAATGAGCAGTTCTTC. Protein: CASSDRGNNEQFF. The chain joins TRBV6-4 to TRBJ2-1; a weak D match, TRBD1 (5 bases). This CDR3 is 13 amino acids long. The germline CDR1 and CDR2 sequences are MRHNA and SNTAGT. V was shortened by 2 bases and J by 5 bases, with 7 bases between the two germline ends.

V and J are TRBV15 and TRBJ2-5; 10 bases line up with TRBD2. Germline CDR1 reads LNHNV; CDR2 reads YYDKDF (reference sequence). This CDR3 is 16 amino acids long. The junction had 5 bases not matched to a gene; V was cut back by 3 bases and J by 1 base. The CDR3 nucleotides are TGTGCCACCAGCAGGCGGACTAGCGGAGCCCAAGAGACCCAGTACTTC. Translating it yields CATSRRTSGAQETQYF.

The chain has TRBV5-1 and TRBJ1-1; D unclear. The CDR3 sequence is 13 residues long. Trimming removed 0 bases at V and 6 bases at J, with 9 bases between. Per germline, CDR1 SGHRS and CDR2 YFSETQ. The CDR3 nucleotides read TGCGCCAGCAGCTTGGAGAGGGTCTCTGAAGCTTTCTTT. Translation: CASSLERVSEAFF.

The chain is built from TRBV4-3 and TRBJ1-1; no definite D call. The germline CDR1 and CDR2 sequences are LGHNA and YSLEER. This CDR3 has 15 residues. Between the trimmed V and J ends, which lost 5 bases and 3 bases, there was a span of 16 bases. The CDR3, as DNA: TGCGCCAGCAGCGAACAAGTCCTCGGGGACACTGAAGCTTTCTTT. It translates to CASSEQVLGDTEAFF.

This sequence joins TRBV28 and TRBJ2-7; a weak D match, TRBD2 (6 bases). The ends were cut back, 7 bases at V and 2 bases at J, with 18 bases in the middle. CDR3 length equals 15 residues. Germline lookup yields CDR1 MDHEN and CDR2 SYDVKM. As DNA, the CDR3 is TGTGCCAGCACCCCGGGGGAGACCGTCCCCTACGAGCAGTACGTC. Its translation: CASTPGETVPYEQYV.

This sequence joins TRBV10-2 and TRBJ2-1; unclear D gene. V was cut by 2 bases and J by 8 bases, with 7 bases left in between. In germline, CDR1 is WSHSY, CDR2 SAAADI. This CDR3 has 12 residues. The CDR3 reads CASSEGPDEQFF. For the CDR3, the DNA is TGCGCCAGCAGTGAGGGACCTGATGAGCAGTTCTTC.

This clone showed up just once. The rearrangement joins TRBV7-2 to TRBJ2-6, with TRBD1 matching 7 bases. This CDR3 is 18 amino acids long. Trimming at V came to 4 bases and at J to 0 bases, leaving 9 bases not matched to a gene. Per germline, CDR1 SGHTA and CDR2 FQGNSA. The CDR3 region has the DNA TGTGCCAGCAGCTCTTTGACAGGGACCTACTCTGGGGCCAACGTCCTGACTTTC. It encodes CASSSLTGTYSGANVLTF.

The V and J genes are TRBV19 and TRBJ1-1, with no clear D. V was shortened by 4 bases and J by 0 bases, with 6 bases between the two germline ends. CDR3 size: 13 residues. Germline lookup yields CDR1 LNHDA and CDR2 SQIVND (reference sequence). CDR3 nucleotides: TGTGCCAGTAGTAGGAGCATGAACACTGAAGCTTTCTTT. It specifies CASSRSMNTEAFF.

This clone has just a few counts. The CDR3 region is CASSGMGWGYGYTF. Written as DNA, the CDR3 is TGTGCCAGCAGCGGCATGGGTTGGGGCTATGGCTACACCTTC. The rearrangement joins TRBV7-9 to TRBJ1-2; D gene unclear. The CDR3 consists of 14 residues. In germline, CDR1 is SEHNR, CDR2 FQNEAQ (reference sequence). Trimming left V 5 bases short and J 4 bases short, with 14 bases between.

This chain links TRBV7-8 with TRBJ1-6; D remains ambiguous. The ends were cut back, 1 base at V and 9 bases at J, with 7 bases in the middle. This CDR3 has 13 amino acids. CDR1 and CDR2 (germline): SGHVS, FQNEAQ. The CDR3 bases are TGTGCCAGCAGCTTAGAAGGGCTTTCACCCCTCCACTTT. Translated: CASSLEGLSPLHF.

The V gene is TRBV4-2, the J gene TRBJ1-2, with a tentative D call TRBD1 (5 bases). Trimming took 0 bases from V and 1 from J, leaving 12 bases between them. The germline CDR1 and CDR2 sequences are LGHNA and YNFKEQ. CDR3 length: 16 amino acids. Here the CDR3 DNA reads TGTGCCAGCAGCCAAGATCCCGCAGGGCTTAACTATGGCTACACCTTC. Translation gives CASSQDPAGLNYGYTF.

This chain joins TRBV5-1 and TRBJ2-7; D is uncertain. The V end lost 4 bases, the J end lost 2 bases, and 4 bases lay between the germline ends. Germline V CDR1 and CDR2: SGHRS, YFSETQ. The CDR3 runs 11 residues. DNA for the CDR3: TGCGCCAGCAGCAATGCCTACGAGCAGTACTTC. Translation gives CASSNAYEQYF. The variable domain in full, completed from reference TRBV5-1 and TRBJ2-7, reads KAGVTQTPRYLIKTRGQQVTLSCSPISGHRSVSWYQQTPGQGLQFLFEYFSETQRNKGNFPGRFSGRQFSNSRSEMNVSTLELGDSALYLCASSNAYEQYFGPGTRLTVT.

The V and J genes are TRBV4-1 and TRBJ2-2, with TRBD1 as a possible D gene (5 bases). V was pared by 0 bases and J by 5 bases, with 16 bases between. The germline CDR1 and CDR2 sequences are MGHRA and YSYEKL. The CDR3 has 17 residues. The CDR3 DNA reads TGCGCCAGCAGCCAAGATATAATAACTGGACAAACCGGGGAGCTGTTTTTT. This gives the protein CASSQDIITGQTGELFF.

This clone was counted between two and nine times. J is TRBJ1-1 and V is TRBV19; no firm D call. Looked up from germline, CDR1 is LNHDA and CDR2 is SQIVND (reference sequence). This CDR3 region has 14 residues. The V end was cut by 4 bases, the J end by 4 bases, with 13 bases between. CDR3 in amino acids: CASSNRAWGTEAFF. CDR3 coding DNA: TGTGCCAGTAGTAACCGGGCCTGGGGCACTGAAGCTTTCTTT.

This clone occurred once. The V call is TRBV28, the J call TRBJ1-5; D is undetermined. Germline V gives CDR1 MDHEN, CDR2 SYDVKM. The V gene lost 1 base and the J gene lost 1 base, with 20 bases spanning the gap. This CDR3 comprises 19 residues. CDR3 sequence reads: CASSLLPPALAVSNQPQHF. The DNA for the CDR3 is TGTGCCAGCAGTTTATTACCCCCCGCGTTGGCCGTGAGCAATCAGCCCCAGCATTTT.

CDR3 coding DNA: TGTGCCAGCAGTGATGGGGCCGAGCAGTACGTC. Protein sequence: CASSDGAEQYV. J is TRBJ2-7 and V is TRBV6-6, with D maybe TRBD1 (5 bases). Germline CDR1 is MNHNY and CDR2 is SVGAGI (reference sequence). The V end was cut by 5 bases, the J end by 6 bases, with 8 bases between. The CDR3 totals 11 residues.

The V call is TRBV19, the J call TRBJ1-1; possibly TRBD1 for D (6 bases). CDR3 length: 16 residues. V dropped 3 bases and J dropped 1 base, with 15 bases sitting between them. Germline V gives CDR1 LNHDA, CDR2 SQIVND (reference sequence). CDR3 in amino acids: CASSIVTGAWNTEAFF. The CDR3 coding sequence is TGTGCCAGTAGTATCGTTACGGGGGCCTGGAACACTGAAGCTTTCTTT. Full variable domain (rest looked up from reference TRBV19 and TRBJ1-1): DGGITQSPKYLFRKEGQNVTLSCEQNLNHDAMYWYRQDPGQGLRLIYYSQIVNDFQKGDIAEGYSVSREKKESFPLTVTSAQKNPTAFYLCASSIVTGAWNTEAFFGQGTRLTVV.

This clone appeared a few times. The rearrangement links TRBV19 to TRBJ1-2; the D gene is possibly TRBD1 (6 bases). The germline gives CDR1 LNHDA, CDR2 SQIVND (reference sequence). Trimming took 6 bases from V and 7 from J, leaving 21 bases between them. This CDR3 has 15 residues. The CDR3 here is CASRGLIGGESGYTF. In DNA, the CDR3 is TGTGCCAGTAGGGGGCTGATTGGGGGCGAGAGTGGCTACACCTTC.

The V gene is TRBV7-6, the J gene TRBJ2-3; perhaps TRBD2 as D (7 bases). Trimming pared 0 bases from V and 4 bases from J, leaving 17 bases between. CDR3 size: 17 residues. From germline, CDR1 is SGHVS and CDR2 FNYEAQ. The CDR3, as DNA: TGTGCCAGCAGCTTAGCGCTAAGTGGGGGGGCTGCAGATACGCAGTATTTT. This sequence encodes CASSLALSGGAADTQYF.

The chain has TRBV9 and TRBJ2-6; TRBD1 aligns across 12 bases. The CDR3 contains 20 residues. J gave up 3 bases and V 2 bases, and 12 bases lay outside the gene matches. Germline V lookup: CDR1 SGDLS, CDR2 YYNGEE. The CDR3 protein is CASSVVAGTGGFYGANVLTF. The CDR3 bases are TGTGCCAGCAGCGTGGTGGCCGGGACAGGGGGCTTTTATGGGGCCAACGTCCTGACTTTC. The full variable domain, its missing parts supplied by reference TRBV9 and TRBJ2-6, is DSGVTQTPKHLITATGQRVTLRCSPRSGDLSVYWYQQSLDQGLQFLIQYYNGEERAKGNILERFSAQQFPDLHSELNLSSLELGDSALYFCASSVVAGTGGFYGANVLTFGAGSRLTVL.

The table lists this clone with a few counts. V is TRBV30 and J is TRBJ1-1; D is ambiguous. Trimming took off 0 bases at V and 3 bases at J, with 8 bases between the two ends. This CDR3 has 13 residues. Per the germline V gene, CDR1 is GTSNPN and CDR2 is SVGIG (reference sequence). This chain's CDR3 is CAWSVGEDTEAFF. The CDR3 DNA reads TGTGCCTGGAGTGTCGGGGAGGACACTGAAGCTTTCTTT. Together with reference TRBV30 and TRBJ1-1, the CDR3 gives the full variable domain: SQTIHQWPATLVQPVGSPLSLECTVEGTSNPNLYWYRQAAGRGLQLLFYSVGIGQISSEVPQNLSASRPQDRQFILSSKKLLLSDSGFYLCAWSVGEDTEAFFGQGTRLTVV.

This rearrangement joins TRBV7-8 to TRBJ2-7, with D perhaps matching TRBD1 (6 bases). Germline V gives CDR1 SGHVS, CDR2 FQNEAQ. V lost 0 bases and J lost 4, with 16 bases in between. CDR3 length: 16 residues. The CDR3 protein is CASSLASGPGAYEQYF. CDR3 DNA sequence: TGTGCCAGCAGCTTAGCGAGCGGCCCAGGGGCGTACGAGCAGTACTTC. The full variable domain, its missing parts supplied by reference TRBV7-8 and TRBJ2-7, is GAGVSQSPRYKVAKRGQDVALRCDPISGHVSLFWYQQALGQGPEFLTYFQNEAQLDKSGLPSDRFFAERPEGSVSTLKIQRTQQEDSAVYLCASSLASGPGAYEQYFGPGTRLTVT.

This clone occurred a few times. This chain uses TRBV7-6 with TRBJ2-4; D remains unclear. The CDR3 sequence is 17 residues long. The V end lost 6 bases, the J end lost 0 bases, and 18 bases lay between the germline ends. Germline lookup yields CDR1 SGHVS and CDR2 FNYEAQ. In DNA form, the CDR3 reads TGTGCCAGCAGTTTCCTCAGTGGGGATCTAGCCAAAAACATTCAGTACTTC. It codes for CASSFLSGDLAKNIQYF.

The chain is built from TRBV9 and TRBJ2-3, with D unresolved. The V gene lost 3 bases and the J gene lost 4 bases, with 9 bases spanning the gap. This CDR3 comprises 13 residues. Germline CDR1 and CDR2: SGDLS and YYNGEE. The CDR3 sequence: CASSAHGADTQYF. The CDR3 nucleotides read TGTGCCAGCAGCGCCCACGGTGCAGATACGCAGTATTTT.

The chain carries TRBV19 and TRBJ2-3; 8 positions match TRBD1. Germline values: CDR1 LNHDA, CDR2 SQIVND (reference sequence). This CDR3 spans 14 amino acids. With V trimmed by 7 bases and J by 4 bases, 7 bases remained unmatched. The CDR3 loop is CASNPDRAADTQYF. In DNA, the CDR3 is TGTGCCAGTAATCCGGACAGGGCTGCAGATACGCAGTATTTT.

The CDR3 spells CASSVPGGHTEAFF. CDR3 bases: TGTGCCAGTAGTGTCCCCGGGGGGCACACTGAAGCTTTCTTT. V and J are TRBV19 and TRBJ1-1; perhaps TRBD1 as D (6 bases). Trimming left V 5 bases short and J 3 bases short, with 13 bases between. CDR3 length equals 14 residues. CDR1 LNHDA and CDR2 SQIVND come from the germline V gene (reference sequence).

The V and J genes are TRBV18 and TRBJ2-5, with D uncertain. CDR1 KGHSH and CDR2 LQKENI come from the germline V gene. CDR3 length: 14 residues. V gave up 4 bases and J gave up 4 bases, with 13 bases separating them. The CDR3 DNA reads as TGTGCCAGCTCACACGAAGTCACGACAGAGACCCAGTACTTC. This translates into CASSHEVTTETQYF.